This T cell receptor beta chain derives from a study of early T cells in non-severe SARS-CoV-2 infection. Study context: Sequencing of bulk RNA from unsorted whole blood was done, without chain pairing. Overall study results and limits: VDJdb-based matching was biased toward anti-spike CD8 responses and missed private and CD4 specificities.

Attachment of unique molecular identifiers to individual cDNA molecules was performed. TCRdb reprocessed the 5' RACE reads with MiXCR, giving one entry per CDR3 protein. The profile shows about 56,000 distinct CDR3 sequences, 10% to 13% of them singletons. This clonotype was observed at least ten times. Its antigen is not known. V was pared by 2 bases and J by 2 bases, with 12 bases between. The CDR3 has 14 residues. Germline V CDR1 and CDR2: SQVTM, ANQGSEA. The sequence derives from an adult who was a healthcare worker with PCR-confirmed SARS-CoV-2 infection or an uninfected control (not recorded which). V usage is TRBV29-1 and J usage is TRBJ1-2; D is unresolved. Sequencing input: whole blood. CDR3 DNA: TGCAGCGTTGAAACAGTCCCCTTAAACTATGGCTACACCTTC. Translated, it gives CSVETVPLNYGYTF.